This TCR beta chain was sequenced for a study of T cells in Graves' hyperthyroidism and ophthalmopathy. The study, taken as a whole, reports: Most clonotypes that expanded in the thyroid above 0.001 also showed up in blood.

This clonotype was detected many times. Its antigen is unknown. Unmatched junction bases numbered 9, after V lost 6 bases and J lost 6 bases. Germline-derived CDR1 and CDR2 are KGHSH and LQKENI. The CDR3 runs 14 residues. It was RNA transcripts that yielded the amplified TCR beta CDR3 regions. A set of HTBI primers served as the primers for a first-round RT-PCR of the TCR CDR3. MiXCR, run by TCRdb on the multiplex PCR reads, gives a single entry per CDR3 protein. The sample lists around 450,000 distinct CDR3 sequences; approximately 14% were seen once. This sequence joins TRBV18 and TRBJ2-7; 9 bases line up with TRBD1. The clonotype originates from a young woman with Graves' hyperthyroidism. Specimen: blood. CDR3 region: CASSPMGQGFEQYF. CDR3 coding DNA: TGTGCCAGCTCCCCCATGGGACAGGGCTTCGAGCAGTACTTC. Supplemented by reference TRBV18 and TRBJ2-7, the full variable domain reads NAGVMQNPRHLVRRRGQEARLRCSPMKGHSHVYWYRQLPEEGLKFMVYLQKENIIDESGMPKERFSAEFPKEGPSILRIQQVVRGDSAAYFCASSPMGQGFEQYFGPGTRLTVT.